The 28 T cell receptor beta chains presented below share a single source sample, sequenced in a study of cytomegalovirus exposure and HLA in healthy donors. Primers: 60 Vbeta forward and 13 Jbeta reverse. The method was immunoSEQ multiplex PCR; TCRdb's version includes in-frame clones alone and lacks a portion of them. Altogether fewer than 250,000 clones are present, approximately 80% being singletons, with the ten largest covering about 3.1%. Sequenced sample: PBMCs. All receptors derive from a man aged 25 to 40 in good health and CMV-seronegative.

Here the CDR3 reads CASSVGDRVQGEQYF. The CDR3 DNA reads TGTGCCAGCAGCGTAGGGGACAGGGTGCAGGGCGAGCAGTACTTC. J is TRBJ2-7 and V is TRBV9, with 9 bases aligning to TRBD1. There are 15 residues in the CDR3. Germline CDR1 reads SGDLS; CDR2 reads YYNGEE. J lost 6 bases, V lost 0 bases, and 7 bases had no gene match.

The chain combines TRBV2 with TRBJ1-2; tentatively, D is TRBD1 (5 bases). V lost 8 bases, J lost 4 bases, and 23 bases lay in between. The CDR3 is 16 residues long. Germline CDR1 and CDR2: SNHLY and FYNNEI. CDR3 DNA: TGTGCCAGCGGTAGTGGAAGGAATCAGGGAGGCTATGGCTACACCTTC. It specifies CASGSGRNQGGYGYTF.

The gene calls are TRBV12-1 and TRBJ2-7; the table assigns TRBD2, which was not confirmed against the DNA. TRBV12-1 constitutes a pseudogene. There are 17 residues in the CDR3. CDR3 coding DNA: TGTGCCAGCAGCTTTTCTTTGCTAGCGGGGGTGACCTACGAGCAGTACTTC. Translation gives CASSFSLLAGVTYEQYF.

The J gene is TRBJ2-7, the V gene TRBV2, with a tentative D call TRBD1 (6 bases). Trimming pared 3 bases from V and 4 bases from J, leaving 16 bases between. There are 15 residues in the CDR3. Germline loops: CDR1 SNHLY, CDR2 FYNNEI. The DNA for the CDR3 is TGTGCCAGCAGTGAGGGCCCCAGGGGAACTTACGAGCAGTACTTC. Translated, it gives CASSEGPRGTYEQYF.

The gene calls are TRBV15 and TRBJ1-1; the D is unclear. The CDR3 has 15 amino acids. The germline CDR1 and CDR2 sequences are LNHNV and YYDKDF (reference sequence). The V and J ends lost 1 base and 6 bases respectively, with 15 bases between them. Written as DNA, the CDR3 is TGTGCCACCAGCAGAGCCGGTTTACCTATCCCTGAAGCTTTCTTT. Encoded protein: CATSRAGLPIPEAFF.

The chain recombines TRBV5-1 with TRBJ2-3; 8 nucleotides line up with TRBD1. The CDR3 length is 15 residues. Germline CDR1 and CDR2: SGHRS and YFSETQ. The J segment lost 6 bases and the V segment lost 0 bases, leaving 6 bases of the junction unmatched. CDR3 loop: CASSLAAGGRDTQYF. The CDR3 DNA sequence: TGCGCCAGCAGCTTGGCGGCAGGGGGCAGGGATACGCAGTATTTT.

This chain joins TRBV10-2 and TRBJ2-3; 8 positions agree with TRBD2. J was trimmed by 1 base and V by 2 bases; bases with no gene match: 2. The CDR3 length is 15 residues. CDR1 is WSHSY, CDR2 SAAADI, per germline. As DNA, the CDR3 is TGCGCCAGCAGTGAGGCGGGGGGACGCACAGATACGCAGTATTTT. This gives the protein CASSEAGGRTDTQYF.

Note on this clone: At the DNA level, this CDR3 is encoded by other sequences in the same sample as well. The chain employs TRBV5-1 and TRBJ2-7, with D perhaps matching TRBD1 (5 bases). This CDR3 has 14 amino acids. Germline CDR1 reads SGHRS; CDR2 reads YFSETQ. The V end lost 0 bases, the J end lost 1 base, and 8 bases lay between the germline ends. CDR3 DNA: TGCGCCAGCAGCTTGGGACAGCTATCCTACGAGCAGTACTTC. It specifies CASSLGQLSYEQYF.

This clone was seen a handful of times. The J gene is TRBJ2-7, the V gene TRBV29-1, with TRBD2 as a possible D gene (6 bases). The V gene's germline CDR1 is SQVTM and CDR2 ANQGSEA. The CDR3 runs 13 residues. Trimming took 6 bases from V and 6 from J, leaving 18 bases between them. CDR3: CSVRLEGLSEQYF. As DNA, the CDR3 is TGCAGCGTGAGGCTAGAAGGACTATCCGAGCAGTACTTC.

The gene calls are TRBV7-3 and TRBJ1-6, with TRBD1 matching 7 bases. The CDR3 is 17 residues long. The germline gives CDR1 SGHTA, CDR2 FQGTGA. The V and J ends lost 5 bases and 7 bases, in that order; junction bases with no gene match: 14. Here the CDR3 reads CASSLGPPGTANSPLHF. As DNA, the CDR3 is TGTGCCAGCAGCCTTGGTCCCCCCGGGACAGCGAATTCACCCCTCCACTTT.

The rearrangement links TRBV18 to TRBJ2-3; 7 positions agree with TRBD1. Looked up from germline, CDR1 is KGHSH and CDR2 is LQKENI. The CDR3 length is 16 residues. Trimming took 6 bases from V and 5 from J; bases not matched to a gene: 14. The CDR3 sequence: CASSAIAGTVQDTQYF. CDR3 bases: TGTGCCAGCTCCGCGATTGCTGGGACAGTGCAAGATACGCAGTATTTT.

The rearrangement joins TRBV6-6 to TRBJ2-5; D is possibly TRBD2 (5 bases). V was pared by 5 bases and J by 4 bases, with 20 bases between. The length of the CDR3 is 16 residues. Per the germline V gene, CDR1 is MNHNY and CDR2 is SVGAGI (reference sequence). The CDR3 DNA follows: TGTGCCAGCAGTCCCCCAGCGGTCCTGACTTCAGAGACCCAGTACTTC. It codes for CASSPPAVLTSETQYF.

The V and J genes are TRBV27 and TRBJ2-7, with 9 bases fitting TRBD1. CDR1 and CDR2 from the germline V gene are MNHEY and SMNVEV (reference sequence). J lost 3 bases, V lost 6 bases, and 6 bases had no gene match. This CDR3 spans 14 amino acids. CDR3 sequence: CASREQGAFYEQYF. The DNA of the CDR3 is TGTGCCAGCAGGGAACAGGGGGCTTTCTACGAGCAGTACTTC.

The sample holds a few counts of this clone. The CDR3 DNA reads TGTGCCAGCAGTCCCTTAACCGGGACAGGGCACTATGGCTACACCTTC. Protein sequence: CASSPLTGTGHYGYTF. The gene calls are TRBV27 and TRBJ1-2, with 9 bases aligning to TRBD1. CDR1 and CDR2 (germline): MNHEY, SMNVEV (reference sequence). This CDR3 is 16 amino acids long. With V trimmed by 5 bases and J by 3 bases, 10 bases remained unmatched.

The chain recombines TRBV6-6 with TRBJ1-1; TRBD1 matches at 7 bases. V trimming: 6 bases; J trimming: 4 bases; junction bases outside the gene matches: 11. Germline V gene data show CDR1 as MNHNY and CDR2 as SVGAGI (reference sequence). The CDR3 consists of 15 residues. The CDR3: CASSKWTGLSTEAFF. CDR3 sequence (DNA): TGTGCCAGCAGCAAATGGACAGGCCTTAGCACTGAAGCTTTCTTT.

The CDR3 protein is CASSARPGTGEKKLFF. DNA for the CDR3: TGTGCCAGCAGCGCTAGGCCCGGGACAGGGGAGAAAAAACTGTTTTTT. The gene calls are TRBV21-1 and TRBJ1-4; the DNA was not used to check the table's D call, TRBD1. TRBV21-1 is labeled a pseudogene. This CDR3 contains 16 residues.

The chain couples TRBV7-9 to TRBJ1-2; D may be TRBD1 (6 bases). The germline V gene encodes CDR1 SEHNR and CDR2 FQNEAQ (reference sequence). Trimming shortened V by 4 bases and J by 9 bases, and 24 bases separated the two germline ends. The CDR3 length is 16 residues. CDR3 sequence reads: CASSYGRSGDKGSYTF. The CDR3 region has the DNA TGTGCCAGCAGCTATGGTCGGTCAGGGGACAAAGGGAGCTACACCTTC.

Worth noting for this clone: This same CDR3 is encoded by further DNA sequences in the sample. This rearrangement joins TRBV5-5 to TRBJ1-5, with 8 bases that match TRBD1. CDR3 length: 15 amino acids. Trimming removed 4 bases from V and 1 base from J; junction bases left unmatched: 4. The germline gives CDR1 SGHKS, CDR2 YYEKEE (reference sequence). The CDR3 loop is CASSLGTGSNQPQHF. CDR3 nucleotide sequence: TGTGCCAGCAGCCTCGGGACAGGAAGCAATCAGCCCCAGCATTTT. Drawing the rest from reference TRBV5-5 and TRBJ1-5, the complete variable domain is DAGVTQSPTHLIKTRGQQVTLRCSPISGHKSVSWYQQVLGQGPQFIFQYYEKEERGRGNFPDRFSARQFPNYSSELNVNALLLGDSALYLCASSLGTGSNQPQHFGDGTRLSIL.

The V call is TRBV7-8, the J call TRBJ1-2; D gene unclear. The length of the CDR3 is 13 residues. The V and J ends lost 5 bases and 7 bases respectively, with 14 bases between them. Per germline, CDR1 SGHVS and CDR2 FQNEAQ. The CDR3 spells CASSQHTSSGYTF. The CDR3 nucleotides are TGTGCCAGCAGCCAACACACGTCTTCTGGCTACACCTTC.

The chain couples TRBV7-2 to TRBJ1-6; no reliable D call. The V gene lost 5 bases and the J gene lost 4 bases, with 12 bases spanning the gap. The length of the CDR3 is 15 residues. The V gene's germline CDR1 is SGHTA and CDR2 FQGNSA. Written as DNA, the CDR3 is TGTGCCAGCAGCCCCGCAGGAACTTATAATTCACCCCTCCACTTT. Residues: CASSPAGTYNSPLHF.

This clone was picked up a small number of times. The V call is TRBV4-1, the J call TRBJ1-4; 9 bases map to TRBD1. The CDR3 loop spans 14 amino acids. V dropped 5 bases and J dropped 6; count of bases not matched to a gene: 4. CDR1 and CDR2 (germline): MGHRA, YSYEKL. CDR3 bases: TGCGCCAGCAGCGGACGGGACAGGGATGAAAAACTGTTTTTT. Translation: CASSGRDRDEKLFF.

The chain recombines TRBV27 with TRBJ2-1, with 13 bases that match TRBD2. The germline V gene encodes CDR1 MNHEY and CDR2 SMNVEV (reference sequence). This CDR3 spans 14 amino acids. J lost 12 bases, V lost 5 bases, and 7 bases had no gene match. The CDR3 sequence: CASSPRLAGGGQFF. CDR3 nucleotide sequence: TGTGCCAGCAGTCCAAGACTAGCGGGGGGTGGGCAGTTCTTC.

The CDR3 spells CASSSGLVREQYF. In nucleotides, the CDR3 is TGTGCCAGCAGCTCCGGACTAGTCCGCGAGCAGTACTTC. V is TRBV13 and J is TRBJ2-7; TRBD2 matches at 7 bases. The germline V gene encodes CDR1 PRHDT and CDR2 FYEKMQ (reference sequence). The CDR3 loop spans 13 amino acids. V dropped 4 bases and J dropped 6; count of bases not matched to a gene: 6.

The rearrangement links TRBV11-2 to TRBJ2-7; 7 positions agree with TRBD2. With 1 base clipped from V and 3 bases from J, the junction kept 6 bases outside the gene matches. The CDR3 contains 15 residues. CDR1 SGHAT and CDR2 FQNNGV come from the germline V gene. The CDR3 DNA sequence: TGTGCCAGCAGCTTAGGGTCAAGCGGGGACTACGAGCAGTACTTC. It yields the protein CASSLGSSGDYEQYF.

CDR3 sequence: CASGRLAGGGPNNEQFF. DNA of the CDR3: TGTGCTTCGGGTCGACTAGCGGGGGGGGGACCCAACAATGAGCAGTTCTTC. This chain links TRBV27 with TRBJ2-1, with 14 bases matching TRBD2. This CDR3 region has 17 residues. Germline V gene data show CDR1 as MNHEY and CDR2 as SMNVEV (reference sequence).

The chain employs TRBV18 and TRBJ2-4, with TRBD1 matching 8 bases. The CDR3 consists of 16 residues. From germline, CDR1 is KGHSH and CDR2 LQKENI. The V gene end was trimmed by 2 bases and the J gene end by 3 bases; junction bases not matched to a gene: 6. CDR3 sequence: CASSPSTGAHKNIQYF. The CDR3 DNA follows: TGTGCCAGCTCACCATCGACAGGGGCCCACAAAAACATTCAGTACTTC. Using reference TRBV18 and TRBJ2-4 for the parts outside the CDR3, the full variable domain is NAGVMQNPRHLVRRRGQEARLRCSPMKGHSHVYWYRQLPEEGLKFMVYLQKENIIDESGMPKERFSAEFPKEGPSILRIQQVVRGDSAAYFCASSPSTGAHKNIQYFGAGTRLSVL.

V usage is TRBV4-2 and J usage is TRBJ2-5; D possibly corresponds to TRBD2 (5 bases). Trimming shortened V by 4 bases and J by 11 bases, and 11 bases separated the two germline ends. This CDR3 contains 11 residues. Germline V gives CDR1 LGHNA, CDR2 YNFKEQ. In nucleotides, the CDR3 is TGTGCCAGCAGCCTGGGTAGGGAGCAGTACTTC. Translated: CASSLGREQYF.

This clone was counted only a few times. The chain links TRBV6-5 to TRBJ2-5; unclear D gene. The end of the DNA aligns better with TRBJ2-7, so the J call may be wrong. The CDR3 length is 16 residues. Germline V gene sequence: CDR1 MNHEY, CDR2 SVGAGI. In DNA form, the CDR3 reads TGTGCCAGCAGTTACTCCTCACAGCTGAGAGCCTACGAGCAGTACTTC. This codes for CASSYSSQLRAYEQYF.